The present entry profiles one TCR beta chain with its context. Its matching antigen is unknown. This sample was taken from a study of cytomegalovirus exposure and HLA in healthy donors. General study results and limits: Overall, approximately 150 TCR beta chains were annotated as cytomegalovirus-associated.

This CDR3 has 17 residues. The V and J ends lost 5 bases and 7 bases, in that order; junction bases with no gene match: 14. Germline CDR1 and CDR2: PRHDT and FYEKMQ (reference sequence). Amplification used 60 Vbeta primers and 13 Jbeta primers. Some clones are missing from TCRdb's copy, which holds only in-frame ones; the method was immunoSEQ multiplex PCR. The sample yields some 180,000 clones, roughly a tenth seen once. The chain recombines TRBV13 with TRBJ2-7; TRBD2 agrees at 13 bases. The sequenced material came from PBMCs. This TCR was sampled from a woman in her thirties in good health and CMV-seropositive. The CDR3 protein is CASSARTSGSIMGEQYF. DNA of the CDR3: TGTGCCAGCAGCGCACGGACTAGCGGGAGTATCATGGGAGAGCAGTACTTC.